A selection of T cell receptor beta chains follows, all from one sample in a study of cytomegalovirus exposure and HLA in healthy donors. This table comes from immunoSEQ multiplex PCR, and its TCRdb copy is limited to in-frame clones, with some not included. The repertoire holds some 140,000 clones, with around 77% as singletons. Sequenced sample: PBMCs. All receptors come from a man aged 45-60 years in good health and CMV-seronegative. Each CDR3 is given with its conserved first and last residue. D genes are given only for firm matches. Not all rows give a size; the values are once, few, many and, for expanded clones, a class.

cdr3_nt: TGTGCCAGCTCACCACCCTGGGACAGGGGTCGGGAGACCCAGTACTTC
cdr3_aa: CASSPPWDRGRETQYF
clone_size: once
v_call: TRBV18
d_call: TRBD1
j_call: TRBJ2-5

cdr3_nt: TGCGCCAGCAGCCAAGAACTCGCCAGTCTAGGTCCCCAGCATTTT
cdr3_aa: CASSQELASLGPQHF
clone_size: -
v_call: TRBV4-3
d_call: -
j_call: TRBJ1-5

cdr3_nt: TGTGCCAGCAGCTTCCCCCGAGTAACCGAGCAGTACTTC
cdr3_aa: CASSFPRVTEQYF
clone_size: -
v_call: TRBV7-2
d_call: -
j_call: TRBJ2-7

cdr3_nt: TGCGCCAGCAGCGGAGCCGGGACAGGGGTCGCAGATACGCAGTATTTT
cdr3_aa: CASSGAGTGVADTQYF
clone_size: few
v_call: TRBV5-1
d_call: TRBD1
j_call: TRBJ2-3

cdr3_nt: TGTGCCAGCAGTGAGTCGGACAGTCTGCTCGGCTACACCTTC
cdr3_aa: CASSESDSLLGYTF
clone_size: -
v_call: TRBV6-1
d_call: -
j_call: TRBJ1-2

cdr3_nt: TGTGCCAGCTCACCGGGGCAAACTAGCACAGATACGCAGTATTTT
cdr3_aa: CASSPGQTSTDTQYF
clone_size: once
v_call: TRBV18
d_call: -
j_call: TRBJ2-3

cdr3_nt: TGTGCCAGCAGCTTGGGCGGGCGGGTAGAGACCCAGTACTTC
cdr3_aa: CASSLGGRVETQYF
clone_size: -
v_call: TRBV5-4
d_call: -
j_call: TRBJ2-5

cdr3_nt: TGTGCCAGCAGCTGGGGACTAGCGGACTACAATGAGCAGTTCTTC
cdr3_aa: CASSWGLADYNEQFF
clone_size: -
v_call: TRBV11-3
d_call: TRBD2
j_call: TRBJ2-1

cdr3_nt: TGTGCCAGCAGCCAAGCGGGAGGTTGGACCGGGGAGCTGTTTTTT
cdr3_aa: CASSQAGGWTGELFF
clone_size: -
v_call: TRBV4-2
d_call: TRBD2
j_call: TRBJ2-2

cdr3_nt: TGTGCCAGCAGCGGAGGGCAGGCCTATGGCTACACCTTC
cdr3_aa: CASSGGQAYGYTF
clone_size: few
v_call: TRBV28
d_call: -
j_call: TRBJ1-2

cdr3_nt: TGTGCCAGCAGTGAGGGACAGGGAACCGGGGCCGATGGCAATCAGCCCCAGCATTTT
cdr3_aa: CASSEGQGTGADGNQPQHF
clone_size: few
v_call: TRBV6-1
d_call: TRBD1
j_call: TRBJ1-5

cdr3_nt: TGTGCCTGGAGGGGGGACAGGGGGAACACTGAAGCTTTCTTT
cdr3_aa: CAWRGDRGNTEAFF
clone_size: -
v_call: TRBV30
d_call: TRBD1
j_call: TRBJ1-1

cdr3_nt: TGCAGCGTTCAACTAAGAGGGCCCTACGAGCAGTACTTC
cdr3_aa: CSVQLRGPYEQYF
clone_size: -
v_call: TRBV29-1
d_call: -
j_call: TRBJ2-7

cdr3_nt: TGTGCCATCAGACAGGGGGCGTCTGTCAATGAGCAGTTCTTC
cdr3_aa: CAIRQGASVNEQFF
clone_size: -
v_call: TRBV10-3
d_call: TRBD1
j_call: TRBJ2-1

cdr3_nt: TGTGCCAGCAGCCCCCCCTCGAGACAAGAGACCCAGTACTTC
cdr3_aa: CASSPPSRQETQYF
clone_size: -
v_call: TRBV2
d_call: -
j_call: TRBJ2-5

cdr3_nt: TGCGCCAGCAGCCAAGAAAGCGGGAGGTCCTACAATGAGCAGTTCTTC
cdr3_aa: CASSQESGRSYNEQFF
clone_size: once
v_call: TRBV5-1
d_call: TRBD2
j_call: TRBJ2-1

cdr3_nt: TGTGCCAGCAGCCAGGGTTCGACTGGAAACACCATATATTTT
cdr3_aa: CASSQGSTGNTIYF
clone_size: -
v_call: TRBV6-1
d_call: -
j_call: TRBJ1-3

cdr3_nt: TGTGCCAGCAGCCGATCCTCGGGGGTAGAGACCCAGTACTTC
cdr3_aa: CASSRSSGVETQYF
clone_size: -
v_call: TRBV11-1
d_call: -
j_call: TRBJ2-5

cdr3_nt: TGTGCCAGCATGTCCCCCGGGACAGGGGATCAGCCCCAGCATTTT
cdr3_aa: CASMSPGTGDQPQHF
clone_size: -
v_call: TRBV28
d_call: TRBD1
j_call: TRBJ1-5

cdr3_nt: TGTGCCAGCAGTTCGGGACAGCAGAATGAAAAACTGTTTTTT
cdr3_aa: CASSSGQQNEKLFF
clone_size: -
v_call: TRBV6-5
d_call: TRBD1
j_call: TRBJ1-4

cdr3_nt: TGTGCCGTGTCTCGGGGGGGGAACTATGGCTACACCTTC
cdr3_aa: CAVSRGGNYGYTF
clone_size: once
v_call: TRBV27
d_call: -
j_call: TRBJ1-2

cdr3_nt: TGCGCCAGCAGCCAAGAACCCTATATTGGCGAGCAGTACTTC
cdr3_aa: CASSQEPYIGEQYF
clone_size: -
v_call: TRBV4-3
d_call: -
j_call: TRBJ2-7

cdr3_nt: TGTGCCAGCACACTGGGCTACAATCAGCCCCAGCATTTT
cdr3_aa: CASTLGYNQPQHF
clone_size: -
v_call: TRBV5-8
d_call: -
j_call: TRBJ1-5

cdr3_nt: TGTGCCAGCAGCTTAGGATTTCGGGAACTAAGGGCAGAGACCCAGTACTTC
cdr3_aa: CASSLGFRELRAETQYF
clone_size: -
v_call: TRBV7-9
d_call: -
j_call: TRBJ2-5

cdr3_nt: TGTGCCAGCAGCTTGGACGGGGGGGACACCGGGGAGCTGTTTTTT
cdr3_aa: CASSLDGGDTGELFF
clone_size: -
v_call: TRBV5-4
d_call: TRBD2
j_call: TRBJ2-2

cdr3_nt: TGTGCCAGCAGTGAAGCGGACAGGGACTCTGGAAACACCATATATTTT
cdr3_aa: CASSEADRDSGNTIYF
clone_size: -
v_call: TRBV6-1
d_call: TRBD1
j_call: TRBJ1-3

cdr3_nt: TGTGCCAGCAGTCGAGGCGGGACAGGGGGTTCCTACGAGCAGTACTTC
cdr3_aa: CASSRGGTGGSYEQYF
clone_size: -
v_call: TRBV27
d_call: TRBD1
j_call: TRBJ2-7

cdr3_nt: TGTGCCAGCAGCTTACTTGTTAGTATCGATGAGCAGTTCTTC
cdr3_aa: CASSLLVSIDEQFF
clone_size: -
v_call: TRBV11-2
d_call: -
j_call: TRBJ2-1

cdr3_nt: TGCGCCAGCAGCCAAGTTCCGCGCAAACTCACCGGGGAGCTGTTTTTT
cdr3_aa: CASSQVPRKLTGELFF
clone_size: few
v_call: TRBV4-1
d_call: -
j_call: TRBJ2-2

cdr3_nt: TGTGCCAGTCAGGTTAGCAATCAGCCCCAGCATTTT
cdr3_aa: CASQVSNQPQHF
clone_size: -
v_call: TRBV10-3
d_call: -
j_call: TRBJ1-5

cdr3_nt: TGTGCCAGCAGCGGAGGCGGGAGTGTAGGCGAGCAGTACTTC
cdr3_aa: CASSGGGSVGEQYF
clone_size: few
v_call: TRBV5-4
d_call: TRBD2
j_call: TRBJ2-7

cdr3_nt: TGTGCCAGCGGGCAAGAGAACACCGGGGAGCTGTTTTTT
cdr3_aa: CASGQENTGELFF
clone_size: -
v_call: TRBV2
d_call: -
j_call: TRBJ2-2

cdr3_nt: TGTGCCAGCAGCGACACAAGCGGGAGTATGGGGGGAGAGACCCAGTACTTC
cdr3_aa: CASSDTSGSMGGETQYF
clone_size: -
v_call: TRBV5-4
d_call: TRBD2
j_call: TRBJ2-5

cdr3_nt: TGTGCCAGCAGCTTACGCCGCCGCCCCAGTGAGCAGTTCTTC
cdr3_aa: CASSLRRRPSEQFF
clone_size: -
v_call: TRBV7-2
d_call: -
j_call: TRBJ2-1

cdr3_nt: TGTGCCAGTAGGAGGCTAGCGGGGAACACCGGGGAGCTGTTTTTT
cdr3_aa: CASRRLAGNTGELFF
clone_size: -
v_call: TRBV19
d_call: TRBD2
j_call: TRBJ2-2

cdr3_nt: TGTGCCAGCAGTGGGACGGGAGGCAATCAGCCCCAGCATTTT
cdr3_aa: CASSGTGGNQPQHF
clone_size: -
v_call: TRBV2
d_call: -
j_call: TRBJ1-5

cdr3_nt: TGTGCCAGCAGACAGGGAACCTACAATGAGCAGTTCTTC
cdr3_aa: CASRQGTYNEQFF
clone_size: -
v_call: TRBV6-5
d_call: -
j_call: TRBJ2-1

cdr3_nt: TGTGCCAGCGAACAGGGGCCGAACACTGAAGCTTTCTTT
cdr3_aa: CASEQGPNTEAFF
clone_size: -
v_call: TRBV7-8
d_call: TRBD1
j_call: TRBJ1-1

cdr3_nt: TGTGCCAGCAGCTTCGCCCGGGCAGATACGCAGTATTTT
cdr3_aa: CASSFARADTQYF
clone_size: once
v_call: TRBV7-2
d_call: -
j_call: TRBJ2-3

cdr3_nt: TGCGCCAGCAGTGAGAGACCGAGCATTCCGGGAGACACTGAAGCTTTCTTT
cdr3_aa: CASSERPSIPGDTEAFF
clone_size: few
v_call: TRBV10-1
d_call: -
j_call: TRBJ1-1

cdr3_nt: TGTGCCAGCAGTAACCAAGGGGGAAGGTTAGGGGAGCAGTACTTC
cdr3_aa: CASSNQGGRLGEQYF
clone_size: few
v_call: TRBV6-5
d_call: -
j_call: TRBJ2-7

cdr3_nt: TGTGCCAGCAGTAGCGGGAGCTCCTACAATGAGCAGTTCTTC
cdr3_aa: CASSSGSSYNEQFF
clone_size: many
v_call: TRBV6-1
d_call: TRBD2
j_call: TRBJ2-1

cdr3_nt: TGTGCCAGCAGTTTCGGGAGGCCCTACGAGCAGTACTTC
cdr3_aa: CASSFGRPYEQYF
clone_size: -
v_call: TRBV27
d_call: TRBD2
j_call: TRBJ2-7

cdr3_nt: TGTGCCAGCTTGGAGGAAAAGAATGAAAAACTGTTTTTT
cdr3_aa: CASLEEKNEKLFF
clone_size: -
v_call: TRBV2
d_call: -
j_call: TRBJ1-4

cdr3_nt: TGTGCCAGCAGGGGACAGGGGAGGGGCGAGCAGTACTTC
cdr3_aa: CASRGQGRGEQYF
clone_size: few
v_call: TRBV6-5
d_call: TRBD1
j_call: TRBJ2-7

cdr3_nt: TGCGCCAGCAGCCAAGACAGTAGAGAGGAACAGCCCCAGCATTTT
cdr3_aa: CASSQDSREEQPQHF
clone_size: -
v_call: TRBV4-1
d_call: -
j_call: TRBJ1-5

cdr3_nt: TGCGCCAGCAGTGAGAGCGGGCACACTGAAGCTTTCTTT
cdr3_aa: CASSESGHTEAFF
clone_size: -
v_call: TRBV10-2
d_call: -
j_call: TRBJ1-1

cdr3_nt: TGTGCCAGCAGTTACCCTAGACTAGCTGTCAATGAGCAGTTCTTC
cdr3_aa: CASSYPRLAVNEQFF
clone_size: few
v_call: TRBV6-6
d_call: TRBD2
j_call: TRBJ2-1

cdr3_nt: TGTGCCAGCAAGAAGTCTAGCGGGATCACCGGGGAGCTGTTTTTT
cdr3_aa: CASKKSSGITGELFF
clone_size: few
v_call: TRBV28
d_call: TRBD2
j_call: TRBJ2-2

cdr3_nt: TGTGCCAGCAGCAGGACAGGGACGGACACCGGGGAGCTGTTTTTT
cdr3_aa: CASSRTGTDTGELFF
clone_size: -
v_call: TRBV7-2
d_call: TRBD1
j_call: TRBJ2-2

cdr3_nt: TGCGCCAGCAGCTTGGCCGAGGGAGGTAATAAATCCAAACAGACTGGGGCCAACGTCCTGACTTTC
cdr3_aa: CASSLAEGGNKSKQTGANVLTF
clone_size: -
v_call: TRBV5-1
d_call: -
j_call: TRBJ2-6

cdr3_nt: TGTGCCAGCAGCTTCCTATCTGGGGAGCTGTTTTTT
cdr3_aa: CASSFLSGELFF
clone_size: -
v_call: TRBV27
d_call: -
j_call: TRBJ2-2

cdr3_nt: TGTGCCAGCACTAACCCCCGGACAGTGCAAGAGACCCAGTACTTC
cdr3_aa: CASTNPRTVQETQYF
clone_size: -
v_call: TRBV28
d_call: -
j_call: TRBJ2-5